This paragraph covers one TCR beta chain sequence. Measured with immunoSEQ multiplex PCR; TCRdb has only the in-frame clones, and not every one. The sample has some 200,000 clones, about four fifths seen once. The CDR3 has 15 residues. V dropped 4 bases and J dropped 7 bases, with 17 bases sitting between them. Germline V gene data show CDR1 as ENHRY and CDR2 as SYGVKD. This sample is drawn from a study of cytotoxic CD8 clonotypes in ibrutinib-treated CLL. Looking at the study overall: The average sample held approximately 260,000 productive templates and 85,000 to 100,000 productive rearrangements.

The genes are TRBV10-3 and TRBJ2-1; the D gene is possibly TRBD2 (5 bases). The sequences come from PBMCs, collected after 12 months of ibrutinib treatment. The receptor was isolated from a human donor with chronic lymphocytic leukemia. This chain's CDR3 is CAISVSGNHGNEQFF. Written as DNA, the CDR3 is TGTGCCATCAGTGTGAGCGGAAATCATGGTAATGAGCAGTTCTTC.